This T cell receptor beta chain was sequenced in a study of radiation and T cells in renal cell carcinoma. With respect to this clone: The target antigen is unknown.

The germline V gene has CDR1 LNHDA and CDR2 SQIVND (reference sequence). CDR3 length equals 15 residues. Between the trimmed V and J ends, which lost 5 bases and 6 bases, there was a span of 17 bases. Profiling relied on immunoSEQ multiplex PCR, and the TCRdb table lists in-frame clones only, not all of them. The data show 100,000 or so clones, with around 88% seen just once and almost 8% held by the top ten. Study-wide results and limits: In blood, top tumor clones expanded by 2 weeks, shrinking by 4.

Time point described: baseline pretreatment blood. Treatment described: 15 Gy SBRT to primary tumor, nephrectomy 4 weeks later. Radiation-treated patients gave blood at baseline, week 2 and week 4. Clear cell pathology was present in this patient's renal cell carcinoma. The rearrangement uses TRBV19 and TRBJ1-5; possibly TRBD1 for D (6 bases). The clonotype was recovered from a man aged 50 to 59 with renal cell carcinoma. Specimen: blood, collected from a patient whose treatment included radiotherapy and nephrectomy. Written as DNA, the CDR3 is TGTGCCAGTAGTCTTCCAGGGGTTTTAAGTCAGCCCCAGCATTTT. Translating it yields CASSLPGVLSQPQHF.